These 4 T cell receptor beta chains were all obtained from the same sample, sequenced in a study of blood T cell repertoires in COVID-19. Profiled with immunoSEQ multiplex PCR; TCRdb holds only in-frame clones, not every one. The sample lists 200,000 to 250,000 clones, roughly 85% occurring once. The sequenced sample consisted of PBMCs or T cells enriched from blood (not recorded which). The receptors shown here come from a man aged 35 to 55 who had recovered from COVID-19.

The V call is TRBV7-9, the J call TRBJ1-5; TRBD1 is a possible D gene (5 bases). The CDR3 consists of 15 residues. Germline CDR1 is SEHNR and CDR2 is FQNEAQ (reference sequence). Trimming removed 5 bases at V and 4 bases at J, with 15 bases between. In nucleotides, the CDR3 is TGTGCCAGCAGCCCCAGCAGGGTGGGGAATCAGCCCCAGCATTTT. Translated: CASSPSRVGNQPQHF.

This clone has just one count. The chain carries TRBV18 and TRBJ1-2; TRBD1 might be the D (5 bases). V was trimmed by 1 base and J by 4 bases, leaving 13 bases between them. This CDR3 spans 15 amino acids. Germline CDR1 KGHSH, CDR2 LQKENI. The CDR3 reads CASSPLKQAIYGYTF. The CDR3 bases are TGTGCCAGCTCACCACTGAAACAGGCGATCTATGGCTACACCTTC.

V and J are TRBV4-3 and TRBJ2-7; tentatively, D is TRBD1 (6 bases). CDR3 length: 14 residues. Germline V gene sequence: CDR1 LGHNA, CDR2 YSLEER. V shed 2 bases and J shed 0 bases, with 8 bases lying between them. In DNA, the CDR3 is TGCGCCAGCAGCCAAACGACAGGCTCCTACGAGCAGTACTTC. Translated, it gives CASSQTTGSYEQYF.

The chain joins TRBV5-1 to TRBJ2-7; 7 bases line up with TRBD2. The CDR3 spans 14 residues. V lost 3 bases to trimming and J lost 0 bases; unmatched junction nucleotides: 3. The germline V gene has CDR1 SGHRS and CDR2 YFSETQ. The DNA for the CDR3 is TGCGCCAGCAGCTCGGGACTAAGCTCCTACGAGCAGTACTTC. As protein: CASSSGLSSYEQYF.